This T cell receptor (beta chain) was found in a study of post-analysis software for immune sequencing data. Unique molecular identifiers featured in each of the TCR beta cDNA libraries. T cells, roughly 0.95 to 10 million of them, yielded some 500,000 cDNA molecules. TCRdb re-derived calls from the PCR reads in MiXCR, one entry per CDR3 protein. The sample records over 250,000 distinct CDR3 sequences, about 38% being singletons. The CDR3 loop spans 14 amino acids. V was shortened by 5 bases and J by 4 bases, with 14 bases between the two germline ends. The germline CDR1 and CDR2 sequences are MDHEN and SYDVKM. This clonotype was seen many times. Its matching antigen is unknown. General study results and limits: Roughly five TRBV segments were significantly more frequent in patients than in controls. TRBV5-6, TRBV5-1 and TRBV20-1 were among these segments. Among multiple sclerosis patients, normalized Chao1 diversity was significantly below that of controls.

The rearrangement uses TRBV28 and TRBJ2-5; D perhaps matches TRBD1 (6 bases). The sequencing input was blood. The receptor was isolated from a girl between 10 and 17 years old with multiple sclerosis. In DNA form, the CDR3 reads TGTGCCAGCAGTATTAGCAGGGGTCGAGAGACCCAGTACTTC. Translated: CASSISRGRETQYF.